This T cell receptor beta chain was sequenced for a study of blood T cell repertoires in COVID-19. The wider study: COVID-19 samples from acute and convalescent phases originated in the United States, Italy and Spain.

Two negative PCRs, clearance, or symptom resolution characterized the recovered Cohort 3 donors. How the authors handled the data: Amplifying reference gene primers gave estimates of nucleated cell counts. Libraries were prepared by immunoSEQ multiplex PCR; TCRdb keeps only in-frame clonotypes and omits some of them. Clonal size and the V and J genes are those of that table, whereas D and trimming came from the DNA. The sample has approximately 330,000 clones, about 90% seen once. V was clipped by 6 bases and J by 6 bases, with 12 bases between them. The CDR3 runs to 12 residues. Germline-derived CDR1 and CDR2 are MNHEY and SVGAGI.

The sequenced material came from PBMCs or T cells enriched from blood (not recorded which). This chain links TRBV6-5 with TRBJ2-7, with unresolved D. This clonotype was obtained from a woman aged 25-40 years who had recovered from COVID-19. In nucleotides, the CDR3 is TGTGCCAGCAGCTGCAGGAATTGCGAGCAGTACTTC. This codes for CASSCRNCEQYF.